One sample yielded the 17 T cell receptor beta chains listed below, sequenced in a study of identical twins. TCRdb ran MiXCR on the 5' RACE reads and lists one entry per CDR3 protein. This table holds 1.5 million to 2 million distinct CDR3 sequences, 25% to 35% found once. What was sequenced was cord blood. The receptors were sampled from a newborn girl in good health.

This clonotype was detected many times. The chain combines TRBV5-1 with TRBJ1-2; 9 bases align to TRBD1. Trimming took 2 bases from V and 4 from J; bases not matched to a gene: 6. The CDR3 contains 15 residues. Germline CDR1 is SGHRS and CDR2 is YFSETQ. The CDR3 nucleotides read TGCGCCAGCAGCTTTGACCCGACAGGGGGCTATGGCTACACCTTC. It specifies CASSFDPTGGYGYTF.

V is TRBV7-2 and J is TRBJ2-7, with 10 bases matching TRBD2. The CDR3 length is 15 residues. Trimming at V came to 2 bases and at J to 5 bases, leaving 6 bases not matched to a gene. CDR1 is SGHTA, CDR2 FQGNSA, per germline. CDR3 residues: CASSLSPSGSHEQYF. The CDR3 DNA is TGTGCCAGCAGCTTATCCCCTAGCGGGAGCCACGAGCAGTACTTC.

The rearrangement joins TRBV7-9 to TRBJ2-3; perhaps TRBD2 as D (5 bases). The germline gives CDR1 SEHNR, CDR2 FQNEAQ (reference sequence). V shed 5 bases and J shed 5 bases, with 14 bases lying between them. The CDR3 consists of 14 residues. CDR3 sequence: CASSPPGSRDTQYF. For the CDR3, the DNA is TGTGCCAGCAGCCCCCCGGGGTCGAGAGATACGCAGTATTTT.

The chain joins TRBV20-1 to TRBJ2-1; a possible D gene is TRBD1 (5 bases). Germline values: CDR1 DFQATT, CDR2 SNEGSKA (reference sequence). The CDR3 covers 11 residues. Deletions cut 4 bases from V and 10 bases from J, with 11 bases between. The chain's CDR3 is CSATWTSEQFF. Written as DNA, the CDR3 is TGCAGTGCTACGTGGACAAGCGAGCAGTTCTTC.

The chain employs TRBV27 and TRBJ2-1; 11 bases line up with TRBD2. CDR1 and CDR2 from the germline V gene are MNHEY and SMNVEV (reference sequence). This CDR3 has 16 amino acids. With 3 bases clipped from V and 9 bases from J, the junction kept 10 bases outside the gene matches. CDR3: CASSFLRLAGSTEQFF. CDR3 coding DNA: TGTGCCAGCAGTTTTTTAAGACTAGCGGGAAGCACTGAGCAGTTCTTC.

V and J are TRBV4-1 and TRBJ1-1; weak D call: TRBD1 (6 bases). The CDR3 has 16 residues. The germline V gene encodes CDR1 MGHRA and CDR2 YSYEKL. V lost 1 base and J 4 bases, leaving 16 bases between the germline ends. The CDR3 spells CASSQGGVGQLTEAFF. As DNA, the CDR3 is TGCGCCAGCAGCCAAGGAGGTGTCGGACAGCTCACTGAAGCTTTCTTT.

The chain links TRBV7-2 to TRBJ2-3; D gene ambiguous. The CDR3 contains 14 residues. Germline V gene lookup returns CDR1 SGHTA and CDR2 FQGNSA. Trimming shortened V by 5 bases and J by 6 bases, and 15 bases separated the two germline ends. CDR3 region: CASSLTHRRDTQYF. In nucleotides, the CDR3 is TGTGCCAGCAGCCTGACCCACCGTAGGGATACGCAGTATTTT.

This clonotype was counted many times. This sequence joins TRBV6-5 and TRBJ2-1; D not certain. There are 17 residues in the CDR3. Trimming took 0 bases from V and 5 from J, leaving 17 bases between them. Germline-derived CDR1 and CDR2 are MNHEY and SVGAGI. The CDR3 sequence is CASSYSKGFLPHNEQFF. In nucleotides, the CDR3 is TGTGCCAGCAGTTACTCGAAGGGCTTCCTCCCTCACAATGAGCAGTTCTTC.

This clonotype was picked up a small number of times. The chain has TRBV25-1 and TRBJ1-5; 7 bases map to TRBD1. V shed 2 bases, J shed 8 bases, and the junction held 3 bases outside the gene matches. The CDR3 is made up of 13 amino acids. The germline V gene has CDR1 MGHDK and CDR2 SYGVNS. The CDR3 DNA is TGTGCCAGCAGTGAACACACAGGGGAGCCCCAGCATTTT. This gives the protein CASSEHTGEPQHF.

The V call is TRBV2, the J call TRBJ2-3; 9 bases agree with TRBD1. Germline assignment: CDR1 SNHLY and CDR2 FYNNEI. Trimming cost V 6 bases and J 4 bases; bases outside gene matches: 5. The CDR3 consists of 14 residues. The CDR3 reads CASSIQGAADTQYF. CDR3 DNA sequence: TGTGCCAGCAGCATACAGGGGGCGGCAGATACGCAGTATTTT. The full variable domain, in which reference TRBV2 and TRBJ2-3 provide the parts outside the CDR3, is EPEVTQTPSHQVTQMGQEVILRCVPISNHLYFYWYRQILGQKVEFLVSFYNNEISEKSEIFDDQFSVERPDGSNFTLKIRSTKLEDSAMYFCASSIQGAADTQYFGPGTRLTVL.

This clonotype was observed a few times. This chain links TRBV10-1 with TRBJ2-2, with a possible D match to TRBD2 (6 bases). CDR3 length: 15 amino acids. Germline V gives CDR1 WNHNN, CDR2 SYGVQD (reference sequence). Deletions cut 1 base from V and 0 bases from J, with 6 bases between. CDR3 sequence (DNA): TGCGCCAGCAGTGAGTTAGCGGCGAACACCGGGGAGCTGTTTTTT. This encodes CASSELAANTGELFF.

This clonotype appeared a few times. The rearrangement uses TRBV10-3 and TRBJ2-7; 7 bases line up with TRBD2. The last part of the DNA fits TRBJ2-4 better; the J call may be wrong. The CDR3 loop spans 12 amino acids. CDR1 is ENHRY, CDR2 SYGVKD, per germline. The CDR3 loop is CAIGEGFTIQYF. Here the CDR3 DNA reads TGTGCCATCGGGGAGGGTTTTACCATTCAGTACTTC.

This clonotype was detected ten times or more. The CDR3 sequence is CASSSGTESYNEQFF. CDR3 nucleotide sequence: TGCGCCAGCAGCTCCGGGACGGAATCCTACAATGAGCAGTTCTTC. The chain is built from TRBV5-1 and TRBJ2-1; D is tentatively TRBD1 or TRBD2 (5 bases each). Per germline, CDR1 SGHRS and CDR2 YFSETQ. CDR3 size: 15 residues. Trimming pared 3 bases from V and 1 base from J, leaving 11 bases between.

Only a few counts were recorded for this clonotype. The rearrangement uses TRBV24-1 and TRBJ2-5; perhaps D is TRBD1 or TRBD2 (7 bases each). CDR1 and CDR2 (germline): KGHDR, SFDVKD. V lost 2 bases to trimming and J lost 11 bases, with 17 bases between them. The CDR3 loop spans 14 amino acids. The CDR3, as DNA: TGTGCCACCAGTGATTCAGGGGGGGGGAATGAGCAGTACTTC. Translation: CATSDSGGGNEQYF.

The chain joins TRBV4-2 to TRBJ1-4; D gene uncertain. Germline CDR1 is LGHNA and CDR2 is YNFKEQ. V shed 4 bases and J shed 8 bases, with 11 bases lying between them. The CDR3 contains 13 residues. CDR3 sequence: CASSPKSPEKLFF. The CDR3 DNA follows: TGTGCCAGCAGCCCAAAGTCTCCGGAAAAACTGTTTTTT.

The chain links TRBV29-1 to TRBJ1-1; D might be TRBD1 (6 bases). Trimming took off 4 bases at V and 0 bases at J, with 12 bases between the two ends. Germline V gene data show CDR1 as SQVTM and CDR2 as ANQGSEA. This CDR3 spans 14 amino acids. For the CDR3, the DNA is TGCAGCGTTGTAAGGCCAGGGGTGAACACTGAAGCTTTCTTT. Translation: CSVVRPGVNTEAFF.

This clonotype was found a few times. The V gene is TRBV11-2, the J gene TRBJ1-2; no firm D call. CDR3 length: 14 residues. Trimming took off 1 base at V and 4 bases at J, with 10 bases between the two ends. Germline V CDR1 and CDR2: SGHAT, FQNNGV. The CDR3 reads CASSLAGNGYGYTF. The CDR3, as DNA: TGTGCCAGCAGCTTAGCGGGGAATGGCTATGGCTACACCTTC.